The 31 T cell receptor beta chains listed next were all sequenced from one sample in a study. One entry per CDR3 protein, called by TCRdb with MiXCR from the RT-PCR reads. The data contain more than 600,000 distinct CDR3 sequences, 14% of them singletons. The specimen was memory CD4+ T cells from blood. These receptors came from a female donor in good health, serving as a healthy control.

The chain combines TRBV29-1 with TRBJ2-5, with D hard to call. This CDR3 contains 13 residues. V was trimmed by 6 bases and J by 3 bases, leaving 14 bases between them. Germline-derived CDR1 and CDR2 are SQVTM and ANQGSEA. DNA for the CDR3: TGCAGCGTGTCTCATCCTGTAGAAGAGACCCAGTACTTC. It specifies CSVSHPVEETQYF.

This chain joins TRBV7-2 and TRBJ2-6; D is unclear. In germline, CDR1 is SGHTA, CDR2 FQGNSA. The CDR3 loop spans 16 amino acids. V gave up 3 bases and J gave up 0 bases, with 9 bases separating them. The CDR3 DNA is TGTGCCAGCAGCTTCCGCCCCCACTCTGGGGCCAACGTCCTGACTTTC. Its translation is CASSFRPHSGANVLTF.

The chain couples TRBV5-1 to TRBJ2-5; D gene ambiguous. The CDR3 runs 14 residues. The germline gives CDR1 SGHRS, CDR2 YFSETQ. Trimming pared 0 bases from V and 5 bases from J, leaving 11 bases between. CDR3 in amino acids: CASSLVGPPETQYF. The CDR3 region has the DNA TGCGCCAGCAGCTTGGTTGGGCCCCCGGAGACCCAGTACTTC.

This clonotype was counted many times. This chain joins TRBV12-3 or TRBV12-4 and TRBJ1-4; 10 positions match TRBD1. CDR3 length equals 14 residues. V gave up 6 bases and J gave up 7 bases; unmatched junction bases: 5. As DNA, the CDR3 is TGTGCCAGCAGGGGACAGGGGATAGCTGAAAAACTGTTTTTT. Protein sequence: CASRGQGIAEKLFF.

This sequence joins TRBV4-1 and TRBJ2-2; TRBD1 agrees at 9 bases. V lost 5 bases, J lost 11 bases, and 12 bases stayed unmatched. Germline V lookup: CDR1 MGHRA, CDR2 YSYEKL. The length of the CDR3 is 15 residues. The CDR3 DNA reads as TGCGCCAGCAGCGAGGGACAGGGCGACGCCGAAGAGCTGTTTTTT. Translated: CASSEGQGDAEELFF.

The rearrangement uses TRBV20-1 and TRBJ2-2, with TRBD2 identical over 9 bases. The CDR3 is made up of 14 amino acids. The J segment lost 6 bases and the V segment lost 6 bases, leaving 8 bases of the junction unmatched. CDR1 DFQATT and CDR2 SNEGSKA come from the germline V gene (reference sequence). The chain's CDR3 is CSAPISGSPGELFF. CDR3 nucleotide sequence: TGCAGTGCACCAATTAGCGGGAGTCCCGGGGAGCTGTTTTTT.

This clonotype has a count of ten or more. The chain uses TRBV4-1 and TRBJ1-2; 9 nucleotides align to TRBD1. After removal of 1 base from V and 4 bases from J, the junction contained 4 bases not matched to a gene. The CDR3 runs to 15 residues. CDR1 MGHRA and CDR2 YSYEKL come from the germline V gene. The CDR3 region has the DNA TGCGCCAGCAGCCAAGGACTGGGACAGGGCTATGGCTACACCTTC. Its protein product is CASSQGLGQGYGYTF.

This clonotype was detected many times. This sequence joins TRBV29-1 and TRBJ2-5; 9 bases fit TRBD2. Trimming took 7 bases from V and 3 from J; bases not matched to a gene: 9. The CDR3 totals 14 residues. Germline V gene data show CDR1 as SQVTM and CDR2 as ANQGSEA. CDR3 protein: CSARPASGEETQYF. For the CDR3, the DNA is TGCAGCGCCCGCCCAGCTAGCGGGGAAGAGACCCAGTACTTC.

This clonotype was seen a handful of times. The V and J genes are TRBV7-9 and TRBJ1-3; TRBD1 might be the D (5 bases). Between the trimmed V and J ends, which lost 3 bases and 0 bases, there was a span of 12 bases. The CDR3 has 16 residues. Germline loops: CDR1 SEHNR, CDR2 FQNEAQ (reference sequence). The CDR3 DNA reads TGTGCCAGCAGCTTGAGGGGAGGACGCTCTGGAAACACCATATATTTT. Its translation: CASSLRGGRSGNTIYF.

This clonotype occurred many times. J is TRBJ2-1 and V is TRBV20-1, with D maybe TRBD2 (6 bases). V gave up 3 bases and J gave up 0 bases, with 15 bases separating them. The CDR3 sequence is 16 residues long. Germline CDR1 reads DFQATT; CDR2 reads SNEGSKA (reference sequence). The CDR3, as DNA: TGCAGTGCTAGGGCCACAAGCGGGTCCTCCTACAATGAGCAGTTCTTC. Its protein is CSARATSGSSYNEQFF.

For this clonotype: The conserved phenylalanine or tryptophan is not found at the CDR3 terminus, so this likely reflects a read error. The limits of the CDR3 on the DNA are not certain, so only TCRdb's listed CDR3 is given. The V call is TRBV7-2, the J call TRBJ1-3. Germline V gene data show CDR1 as SGHTA and CDR2 as FQGNSA. The CDR3 adds up to 11 amino acids, both ends counted. The CDR3 loop reads CASSYRDSIYS.

In this sample, this clonotype turned up a few times. The rearrangement joins TRBV29-1 to TRBJ2-6, with D tentatively TRBD2 (5 bases). Trimming shortened V by 3 bases and J by 2 bases, and 14 bases separated the two germline ends. CDR1 is SQVTM and CDR2 is ANQGSEA in the germline V gene. This CDR3 has 16 amino acids. CDR3: CSVDEGEWAGANVLTF. The CDR3 DNA is TGCAGCGTTGATGAGGGCGAATGGGCTGGGGCCAACGTCCTGACTTTC. The entire variable domain, with the rest obtained from reference TRBV29-1 and TRBJ2-6, is as follows: SAVISQKPSRDICQRGTSLTIQCQVDSQVTMMFWYRQQPGQSLTLIATANQGSEATYESGFVIDKFPISRPNLTFSTLTVSNMSPEDSSIYLCSVDEGEWAGANVLTFGAGSRLTVL.

V gene TRBV7-2 combines with J gene TRBJ2-2; TRBD2 matches at 7 bases. The V and J ends lost 1 base and 6 bases, in that order; junction bases with no gene match: 5. This CDR3 contains 15 residues. Per germline, CDR1 SGHTA and CDR2 FQGNSA. The CDR3 DNA reads TGTGCCAGCAGCTTAGGGCGGGAGACCTCCGGGGAGCTGTTTTTT. This encodes CASSLGRETSGELFF.

In its sample, this clonotype was seen many times. Written as DNA, the CDR3 is TGCAGCGTTGGGACAGTACCATCCTATGGCTACACCTTC. Amino acid sequence: CSVGTVPSYGYTF. The chain carries TRBV29-1 and TRBJ1-2, with D perhaps matching TRBD1 (6 bases). CDR3 size: 13 residues. Per the germline V gene, CDR1 is SQVTM and CDR2 is ANQGSEA. With 4 bases removed from V and 4 bases from J, the gap between germline ends came to 13 bases.

This clonotype has just a few counts. The chain uses TRBV4-2 and TRBJ2-1, with D uncertain. Trimming took 0 bases from V and 0 from J, leaving 12 bases between them. From germline, CDR1 is LGHNA and CDR2 YNFKEQ. The CDR3 spans 17 residues. The CDR3: CASSQEVVRSSYNEQFF. The CDR3 DNA is TGTGCCAGCAGCCAAGAGGTCGTCAGAAGCTCCTACAATGAGCAGTTCTTC.

This clonotype was seen repeatedly, ten times or more. The genes are TRBV4-3 and TRBJ1-1; D not resolved. The CDR3 consists of 14 residues. The germline V and J ends were trimmed by 3 bases and 4 bases, with 12 bases remaining between them. The germline gives CDR1 LGHNA, CDR2 YSLEER. The CDR3 loop is CASSHYLDGTEAFF. CDR3 in DNA: TGCGCCAGCAGCCACTACCTCGACGGCACTGAAGCTTTCTTT.

This clonotype was detected a few times. V gene TRBV24-1 combines with J gene TRBJ2-1; TRBD2 aligns across 10 bases. Germline V gene lookup returns CDR1 KGHDR and CDR2 SFDVKD. CDR3 length: 16 residues. V dropped 4 bases and J dropped 7; count of bases not matched to a gene: 9. CDR3 coding DNA: TGTGCCACCAGTGACCCGCTAGCGGGAGTTATAAATGAGCAGTTCTTC. It codes for CATSDPLAGVINEQFF.

This clonotype came up a few times. V and J are TRBV11-1 and TRBJ2-3; D is uncertain. Germline loops: CDR1 SGHAT, CDR2 FQDESV (reference sequence). V was shortened by 3 bases and J by 4 bases, with 8 bases between the two germline ends. CDR3 size: 13 residues. The CDR3 DNA reads TGTGCCAGCAGCTTCTCAGTGGCAGATACGCAGTATTTT. Protein sequence: CASSFSVADTQYF.

This clonotype was detected many times. The chain recombines TRBV18 with TRBJ2-5, with TRBD2 matching over 13 bases. The trim removed 0 bases at V and 3 bases at J, leaving 1 base unmatched. The CDR3 sequence is 16 residues long. Germline-derived CDR1 and CDR2 are KGHSH and LQKENI. The DNA of the CDR3 is TGTGCCAGCTCACCACCCGGACTAGCGGGAGAAGAGACCCAGTACTTC. It is translated as CASSPPGLAGEETQYF.

This clonotype was found a few times. The rearrangement joins TRBV5-6 to TRBJ1-2; TRBD1 aligns across 8 bases. There are 15 residues in the CDR3. V was clipped by 0 bases and J by 5 bases; unmatched bases: 6. Per the germline V gene, CDR1 is SGHDT and CDR2 is YYEEEE. CDR3 in DNA: TGTGCCAGCAGCTTGGTTGGAACAGGGGGGTATGGCTACACCTTC. Translating it yields CASSLVGTGGYGYTF.

This clonotype was seen more than once but under ten times. The V call is TRBV5-1, the J call TRBJ2-7; 11 bases map to TRBD1. Germline V gene data show CDR1 as SGHRS and CDR2 as YFSETQ. The CDR3 is 16 residues long. V lost 3 bases to trimming and J lost 5 bases; unmatched junction nucleotides: 10. CDR3 residues: CASSSGQGAFTDEQYF. Here the CDR3 DNA reads TGCGCCAGCAGCTCCGGACAGGGGGCATTTACGGACGAGCAGTACTTC. The full variable domain, in which reference TRBV5-1 and TRBJ2-7 provide the parts outside the CDR3, is KAGVTQTPRYLIKTRGQQVTLSCSPISGHRSVSWYQQTPGQGLQFLFEYFSETQRNKGNFPGRFSGRQFSNSRSEMNVSTLELGDSALYLCASSSGQGAFTDEQYFGPGTRLTVT.

This chain uses TRBV6-6 with TRBJ2-7, with 10 bases lining up with TRBD1. The V and J ends lost 2 bases and 2 bases, in that order; junction bases with no gene match: 6. Germline V gene lookup returns CDR1 MNHNY and CDR2 SVGAGI (reference sequence). The CDR3 is 16 amino acids. The CDR3 DNA sequence: TGTGCCAGCAGTTACGCCGACAGGGGGCGCCCCTACGAGCAGTACTTC. Translated: CASSYADRGRPYEQYF.

This clonotype showed up just a few times. This chain connects TRBV28 to TRBJ2-1, with 12 bases that match TRBD2. CDR3 length equals 14 residues. V shed 7 bases and J 7 bases; nucleotides not matched to a gene: 5. CDR1 and CDR2 (germline): MDHEN, SYDVKM. CDR3 sequence: CASILAGGRNEQFF. The CDR3 nucleotides read TGTGCCAGCATCCTAGCGGGAGGGCGTAATGAGCAGTTCTTC.

The CDR3, as DNA: TGTGCCACCAGCAGAGAACCCTTGCGGGGAGGAGGCACAGAGGAGACCCAGTACTTC. It codes for CATSREPLRGGGTEETQYF. This chain joins TRBV15 and TRBJ2-5, with D possibly TRBD2 on 6 matching bases. Germline V gene lookup returns CDR1 LNHNV and CDR2 YYDKDF (reference sequence). V lost 0 bases and J 5 bases, leaving 25 bases between the germline ends. The CDR3 spans 19 residues. Together with reference TRBV15 and TRBJ2-5, the CDR3 gives the full variable domain: DAMVIQNPRYQVTQFGKPVTLSCSQTLNHNVMYWYQQKSSQAPKLLFHYYDKDFNNEADTPDNFQSRRPNTSFCFLDIRSPGLGDTAMYLCATSREPLRGGGTEETQYFGPGTRLLVL.

At least ten counts were recorded for this clonotype. The J gene is TRBJ2-7, the V gene TRBV3-1, with 8 bases identical to TRBD2. Trimming at V came to 6 bases and at J to 7 bases, leaving 2 bases not matched to a gene. CDR3 length equals 11 residues. In germline, CDR1 is LGHDT, CDR2 YNNKEL (reference sequence). The CDR3 DNA reads as TGTGCCAGCAGTCAGCGGGGGGAGCAGTACTTC. Translation gives CASSQRGEQYF.

In this sample, this clonotype turned up a few times. The V and J genes are TRBV7-2 and TRBJ2-3; perhaps TRBD2 as D (5 bases). The germline gives CDR1 SGHTA, CDR2 FQGNSA. The CDR3 loop spans 15 amino acids. V gave up 1 base and J gave up 2 bases, with 10 bases separating them. CDR3 DNA: TGTGCCAGCAGCTTAGGAGGGCAGAACACAGATACGCAGTATTTT. This gives the protein CASSLGGQNTDTQYF.

This clonotype was detected a few times. V usage is TRBV18 and J usage is TRBJ1-1, with no clear D. Germline CDR1 and CDR2: KGHSH and LQKENI. CDR3 length equals 16 residues. V was shortened by 1 base and J by 1 base, with 13 bases between the two germline ends. The CDR3 loop reads CASSPRTSWENTEAFF. Here the CDR3 DNA reads TGTGCCAGCTCACCACGCACCTCTTGGGAGAACACTGAAGCTTTCTTT.

There are a few counts of this clonotype. V gene TRBV7-2 combines with J gene TRBJ1-1; 8 bases line up with TRBD1. Trimming removed 4 bases from V and 1 base from J; junction bases left unmatched: 17. Germline CDR1 and CDR2: SGHTA and FQGNSA. The CDR3 extends over 19 amino acids. CDR3 residues: CASSSPPTLRTGKNTEAFF. DNA of the CDR3: TGTGCCAGCAGCTCCCCCCCGACCCTGAGGACAGGGAAGAACACTGAAGCTTTCTTT.

This clonotype was counted at least ten times. The rearrangement joins TRBV9 to TRBJ2-7; 7 nucleotides agree with TRBD1. Germline V lookup: CDR1 SGDLS, CDR2 YYNGEE. The CDR3 length is 16 residues. The J segment lost 2 bases and the V segment lost 0 bases, leaving 8 bases of the junction unmatched. The chain's CDR3 is CASSVGGTARTYEQYF. The CDR3 bases are TGTGCCAGCAGCGTAGGTGGGACAGCTAGGACCTACGAGCAGTACTTC.

The chain carries TRBV6-6 and TRBJ2-7; possibly TRBD1 or TRBD2 for D (5 bases each). The CDR3 contains 13 residues. Trimming stripped 6 bases from V and 1 base from J, with 10 bases between. Germline CDR1 reads MNHNY; CDR2 reads SVGAGI (reference sequence). CDR3 sequence (DNA): TGTGCCAGCAGGGGACGGCAATCCTACGAGCAGTACTTC. This gives the protein CASRGRQSYEQYF.

In its sample, this clonotype was seen a few times. This rearrangement joins TRBV30 to TRBJ1-1, with TRBD1 identical over 11 bases. Trimming at V came to 2 bases and at J to 4 bases, leaving 9 bases not matched to a gene. CDR3 length equals 16 residues. Germline-derived CDR1 and CDR2 are GTSNPN and SVGIG (reference sequence). CDR3 sequence reads: CAWSFRTGTGGTEAFF. As DNA, the CDR3 is TGTGCCTGGAGTTTTAGAACCGGGACAGGGGGCACTGAAGCTTTCTTT.